These 18 T cell receptor beta chains came from one sample sequenced in a study of cytomegalovirus exposure and HLA in healthy donors. Primers for the PCR totalled 60 Vbeta and 13 Jbeta. Some clones are missing from TCRdb's copy, which holds only in-frame ones; the method was immunoSEQ multiplex PCR. The data show over 95,000 clones, about three quarters seen once. Material for sequencing was PBMCs. All receptors derive from a woman aged 40-49 years in good health and CMV-seropositive.

This clone appeared a single time. The chain combines TRBV6-6 with TRBJ2-3, with 8 bases matching TRBD2. V lost 6 bases, J lost 6 bases, and 11 bases stayed unmatched. Germline V gives CDR1 MNHNY, CDR2 SVGAGI (reference sequence). The CDR3 has 15 residues. Here the CDR3 DNA reads TGTGCCAGCAGCCAAGGCGGGGGGAGGTCTGATACGCAGTATTTT. Translation gives CASSQGGGRSDTQYF.

The rearrangement links TRBV19 to TRBJ2-3; the match to TRBD2 covers 10 bases. Germline lookup yields CDR1 LNHDA and CDR2 SQIVND (reference sequence). J gave up 6 bases and V 5 bases, and 8 bases lay outside the gene matches. The CDR3 is made up of 15 amino acids. CDR3 sequence reads: CASSPQRGGPDTQYF. The DNA of the CDR3 is TGTGCCAGTAGTCCTCAGCGGGGGGGCCCGGATACGCAGTATTTT.

This clone was seen a handful of times. The chain links TRBV6-1 to TRBJ1-3, with TRBD1 identical over 8 bases. Per the germline V gene, CDR1 is MNHNS and CDR2 is SASEGT. The CDR3 sequence is 15 residues long. J gave up 0 bases and V 5 bases, and 3 bases lay outside the gene matches. CDR3 amino acids: CASSLDRGSGNTIYF. In nucleotides, the CDR3 is TGTGCCAGCAGTCTTGACAGGGGCTCTGGAAACACCATATATTTT.

The gene calls are TRBV30 and TRBJ1-5; no clear D gene. Germline CDR1 and CDR2: GTSNPN and SVGIG (reference sequence). The CDR3 loop spans 13 amino acids. Trimming pared 2 bases from V and 4 bases from J, leaving 9 bases between. CDR3 sequence reads: CAWSLARNQPQHF. The CDR3 DNA reads TGTGCCTGGAGTCTGGCCAGAAATCAGCCCCAGCATTTT.

The CDR3 DNA is TGTGCCAGCAGAGCCACCTCCAACTCCTACGAGCAGTACTTC. Translating gives CASRATSNSYEQYF. V gene TRBV2 combines with J gene TRBJ2-7; D is uncertain. The germline V gene encodes CDR1 SNHLY and CDR2 FYNNEI. V was trimmed by 6 bases and J by 0 bases, leaving 12 bases between them. The CDR3 consists of 14 residues.

This clone has only a few counts. This chain links TRBV6-6 with TRBJ2-1; TRBD2 aligns across 11 bases. Trimming cost V 3 bases and J 8 bases; bases outside gene matches: 9. CDR3 length equals 16 residues. The germline gives CDR1 MNHNY, CDR2 SVGAGI (reference sequence). The CDR3 region is CASSYSSSGGSYEQFF. CDR3 in DNA: TGTGCCAGCAGTTATTCTTCTAGCGGGGGGAGTTATGAGCAGTTCTTC.

V is TRBV5-1 and J is TRBJ1-4; TRBD1 matches 7 bases. From germline, CDR1 is SGHRS and CDR2 YFSETQ. Trimming cost V 5 bases and J 3 bases; bases outside gene matches: 4. This CDR3 contains 14 residues. CDR3 region: CASRAGTANEKLFF. The CDR3 nucleotides read TGCGCCAGCAGAGCCGGGACAGCTAATGAAAAACTGTTTTTT. Supplemented by reference TRBV5-1 and TRBJ1-4, the full variable domain reads KAGVTQTPRYLIKTRGQQVTLSCSPISGHRSVSWYQQTPGQGLQFLFEYFSETQRNKGNFPGRFSGRQFSNSRSEMNVSTLELGDSALYLCASRAGTANEKLFFGSGTQLSVL.

V gene TRBV19 combines with J gene TRBJ2-1; D unresolved. Germline values: CDR1 LNHDA, CDR2 SQIVND (reference sequence). The CDR3 runs to 12 residues. V was cut by 4 bases and J by 8 bases, with 9 bases left in between. CDR3 sequence reads: CASSKTRDEQFF. The CDR3 DNA is TGTGCCAGTAGTAAAACCCGAGATGAGCAGTTCTTC.

The chain combines TRBV9 with TRBJ1-1; D is ambiguous. Germline V gene data show CDR1 as SGDLS and CDR2 as YYNGEE. The V and J ends lost 2 bases and 3 bases respectively, with 5 bases between them. There are 12 residues in the CDR3. CDR3 nucleotide sequence: TGTGCCAGCAGCGTTGAGGACACTGAAGCTTTCTTT. This encodes CASSVEDTEAFF.

V gene TRBV9 combines with J gene TRBJ1-2; D not resolved. V was pared by 3 bases and J by 4 bases, with 13 bases between. The CDR3 has 14 amino acids. Germline V gives CDR1 SGDLS, CDR2 YYNGEE. The CDR3 region is CASSAPRAGYGYTF. CDR3 DNA sequence: TGTGCCAGCAGCGCCCCGCGGGCCGGCTATGGCTACACCTTC.

J is TRBJ2-1 and V is TRBV12-5; no clear D gene. The CDR3 extends over 14 amino acids. V was cut by 0 bases and J by 10 bases, with 13 bases left in between. Germline V CDR1 and CDR2: LGHNT, FRNRAP. The CDR3 spells CASGLVRSVKEQFF. Here the CDR3 DNA reads TGTGCTAGTGGTTTGGTACGTTCGGTTAAGGAGCAGTTCTTC.

The rearrangement links TRBV11-3 to TRBJ2-5; 8 bases are shared with TRBD1. The CDR3 runs to 16 residues. Germline-derived CDR1 and CDR2 are SGHNT and YENEEA. The ends lost 2 bases at V and 2 bases at J; junction bases unmatched: 7. This chain's CDR3 is CASSLRQGPRQETQYF. The CDR3 nucleotides are TGTGCCAGCAGCTTAAGACAGGGGCCCCGTCAAGAGACCCAGTACTTC.

The V and J genes are TRBV27 and TRBJ2-7, with TRBD1 identical over 7 bases. Unmatched junction bases numbered 8, after V lost 8 bases and J lost 4 bases. Germline V gene lookup returns CDR1 MNHEY and CDR2 SMNVEV (reference sequence). This CDR3 region has 13 residues. The DNA of the CDR3 is TGTGCCAGCGGACAGGCCTACTATTACGAGCAGTACTTC. It encodes CASGQAYYYEQYF.

For the CDR3, the DNA is TGTGCCAGCAGACTCCCGGGAGGACAGGGAGTCGGCTACACCTTC. Residues: CASRLPGGQGVGYTF. The chain links TRBV11-2 to TRBJ1-2; TRBD1 aligns across 8 bases. This CDR3 contains 15 residues. V was pared by 6 bases and J by 8 bases, with 14 bases of the junction left unmatched. Germline-derived CDR1 and CDR2 are SGHAT and FQNNGV.

The chain is built from TRBV6-5 and TRBJ2-3; perhaps TRBD2 as D (5 bases). Germline V gene data show CDR1 as MNHEY and CDR2 as SVGAGI. V dropped 4 bases and J dropped 0 bases, with 8 bases sitting between them. The CDR3 is 14 amino acids. DNA for the CDR3: TGTGCCAGCAGTTCCCGAGGGAGCACAGATACGCAGTATTTT. Its protein is CASSSRGSTDTQYF.

The chain recombines TRBV11-2 with TRBJ2-2; 10 bases are shared with TRBD2. The CDR3 is made up of 17 amino acids. J gave up 6 bases and V 5 bases, and 12 bases lay outside the gene matches. CDR1 SGHAT and CDR2 FQNNGV come from the germline V gene. For the CDR3, the DNA is TGTGCCAGCAGCCGCCGCCTTAGCGGGGGGCCGGCCGGGGAGCTGTTTTTT. As protein: CASSRRLSGGPAGELFF.

The chain couples TRBV7-2 to TRBJ1-1, with 7 nucleotides matching TRBD1. Germline V gene sequence: CDR1 SGHTA, CDR2 FQGNSA. The CDR3 sequence is 17 residues long. Unmatched junction bases numbered 16, after V lost 5 bases and J lost 4 bases. CDR3 residues: CASSRNPLQGQITEAFF. CDR3 sequence (DNA): TGTGCCAGCAGCCGCAACCCTTTGCAGGGACAGATCACTGAAGCTTTCTTT.

Of note for this clone: Additional DNA sequences in this sample encode the identical CDR3. The CDR3 DNA is TGTGCCAGCAGCGTCGACTCGCCAGATACGCAGTATTTT. Its translation: CASSVDSPDTQYF. This rearrangement joins TRBV9 to TRBJ2-3; no definite D call. V was pared by 2 bases and J by 4 bases, with 8 bases between. This CDR3 region has 13 residues. The germline CDR1 and CDR2 sequences are SGDLS and YYNGEE.